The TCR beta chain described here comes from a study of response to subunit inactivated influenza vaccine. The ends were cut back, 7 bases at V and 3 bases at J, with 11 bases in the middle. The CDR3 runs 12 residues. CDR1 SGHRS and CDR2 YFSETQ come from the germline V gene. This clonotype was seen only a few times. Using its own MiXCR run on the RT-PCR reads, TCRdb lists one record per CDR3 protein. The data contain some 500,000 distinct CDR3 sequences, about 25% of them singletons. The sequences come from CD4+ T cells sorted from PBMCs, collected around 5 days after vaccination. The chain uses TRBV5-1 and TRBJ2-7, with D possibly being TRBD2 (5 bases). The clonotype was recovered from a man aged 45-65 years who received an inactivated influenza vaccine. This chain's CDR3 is CASAGRDYEQYF. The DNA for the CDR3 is TGCGCCAGCGCGGGCAGAGACTACGAGCAGTACTTC.